The subject of this entry is one T cell receptor beta chain. Its antigen specificity is not known. Base quality data are lacking; no much larger clone is found one base away. The data were taken from a study of T cells after posttransplantation cyclophosphamide (dated by TCRdb to the mid-2010s). About the study as a whole: Using TRB sequencing, the study followed how the T cell repertoire reconstituted after myeloablative bone marrow transplantation in which posttransplantation cyclophosphamide served as GVHD prophylaxis. Antigen receptor sequencing covered samples from 30 to 45 PTCy-treated patients and around 16 of their related bone marrow donors. Blood from all 30 or so PTCy patients with 1-year posttransplant specimens was subjected to TRB sequencing. In 3 patients, TRB sequencing was also performed on up to 3 more blood samples taken 2 to 5.2 years after transplant, and in a handful of patients, pretransplant blood was also TRB-sequenced. Because TRA and TRB clonality were tightly correlated in 8 or 9 samples, subsequent TCR analyses were focused on TRB only. Public TRB sequences were searched against a database of over 3,600 sequences associated with responses to pathogens, tumor antigens, self-antigens and alloantigens.

Counted from cysteine to phenylalanine, this CDR3 has 11 amino acids. Here the CDR3 DNA is all that survives: 33 bases in frame from base 1. V is reduced by 2 bases and J by 4 bases, leaving a spacing of 3 bases between them. The germline V gene gives CDR1 as SQVTM and CDR2 as ANQGSEA. Genomic DNA was the input for TRB sequencing, which was run either with the immunoSEQ assay at survey resolution or with the hsTCRB kit. As for the authors' bioinformatics: The immunoSEQ software was used for initial read processing, and the LymphoSeq R package was used for repertoire analyses. Clonality was computed as 1 minus normalized Shannon entropy; Gini coefficient was also calculated for each TRB dataset. Phenotypes of unsorted samples were inferred by mapping TRB sequences from sorted subsets of the recipient or donor onto unsorted samples of the same recipient. Not all clones reach the TCRdb copy of this immuneACCESS table, which keeps in-frame sequences only. Checked studies attribute under half of the gap to unresolved V genes and leave the rest unexplained. V and J calls and clone size come straight from that table; D and trimming were deduced from the DNA. The sample has fewer than 55,000 clones on record, under 95% of them singletons. The ten largest clones add up to 2.9% of the sample.

Related bone marrow donors provided peripheral blood samples on the day of marrow donation. Peripheral blood and bone marrow mononuclear cells were isolated by Ficoll-Hypaque density centrifugation and were cryopreserved. Here is what the overall study found, with its caveats: Donor-recipient similarity was low at 1-2 months but rose over the first year, and later blood repertoires were often dominated by donor CD8+ memory clones. Across the 35 to 45 patients, TRB clonality was highly associated with recipient CMV seropositivity and CMV reactivation, and diversity with PTCy was similar to that in the CNI/methotrexate controls. The TRB repertoires of T cells infiltrating skin or the GI tract showed only limited overlap with the TRB repertoires found in blood.

The sequenced material came from PBMCs. The sequence came from a woman aged 25 to 45 in good health and a related stem cell transplant donor. The chain links TRBV29-1 with TRBJ1-3, with no reliable assignment of the D segment. This receptor has the CDR3 CSVESGNTIYF. The nucleotide sequence is TGCAGCGTTGAATCAGGAAACACCATATATTTT.